A single T cell receptor beta chain is shown here with its context. Its binding antigen is unknown. No base quality values were provided; no much bigger clone lies one nucleotide off. This sample was included in a study of technical replicates of blood from several donors (dated by TCRdb to 2016 to 2017). Receptor amplification or capture employed the immunoSEQ multiplex PCR assay. TCRdb re-hosts the immuneACCESS table, in-frame sequences only. Its copies lack some clones; in the studies checked, an unresolved V gene accounts for under half of them, and the cause for the rest is not known. This sample lists 55,000 to 75,000 clones; about 95% were detected once. The biggest ten clones account for approximately 2.9% of the sample. The germline V gene provides CDR1 SGDLS and CDR2 YYNGEE. V has 0 bases trimmed and J has 3 bases trimmed; junction bases matching no gene number 7. Including cysteine and phenylalanine, the CDR3 has 16 amino acids. Kept here is only the CDR3 DNA, which spans 48 bases and is read in frame from base 1.

The sample taken for sequencing was PBMCs. This receptor was identified in a human donor in good health. Some clones in this sample may be carry-over from other donors' samples. The rearranged segments are TRBV9 and TRBJ2-7; TRBD2 agrees with 9 junctional bases. The sequenced DNA is TGTGCCAGCAGCGTAGGACTAGCGGCAATCTACTACGAGCAGTACTTC. The encoded protein is CASSVGLAAIYYEQYF.